This T cell receptor (beta chain) derives from a study of cytomegalovirus exposure and HLA in healthy donors. CDR1 is SEHNR and CDR2 is FQNEAQ in the germline V gene (reference sequence). With 3 bases removed from V and 1 base from J, the gap between germline ends came to 6 bases. CDR3 length: 13 amino acids. The primer mix had 60 Vbeta and 13 Jbeta primers. Data came from immunoSEQ multiplex PCR; TCRdb stores just in-frame clones and leaves some out. The repertoire holds approximately 140,000 clones, 70% to 85% seen once, with 2.5% in the top ten. The sequencing input was PBMCs. The genes are TRBV7-9 and TRBJ1-1; D is ambiguous. This clonotype originated in a male donor in good health and CMV-seronegative. This CDR3 is CASSFPGNTEAFF. In DNA form, the CDR3 reads TGTGCCAGCAGCTTCCCAGGGAACACTGAAGCTTTCTTT.